This T cell receptor (beta chain) emerged from a study of T cell changes during pregnancy in multiple sclerosis. A single count supports this clone. CDR1 and CDR2 (germline): MNHEY, SVGAGI. The V end was cut by 11 bases, the J end by 6 bases, with 16 bases between. The CDR3 runs to 13 residues. Generated by immunoSEQ multiplex PCR, the TCRdb table keeps only in-frame clones and is missing some. The sample contains 100,000 or so clones, roughly 94% of which appear only once. Here the sequenced sample was peripheral blood, taken after pregnancy. The chain recombines TRBV6-5 with TRBJ2-2, with D maybe TRBD1 (5 bases). This clonotype was sampled from a female donor in good health, enrolled as a control in a pregnancy study. CDR3 in amino acids: CASNPGYPGELFF. As DNA, the CDR3 is TGTGCCTCAAACCCAGGGTACCCCGGGGAGCTGTTTTTT.